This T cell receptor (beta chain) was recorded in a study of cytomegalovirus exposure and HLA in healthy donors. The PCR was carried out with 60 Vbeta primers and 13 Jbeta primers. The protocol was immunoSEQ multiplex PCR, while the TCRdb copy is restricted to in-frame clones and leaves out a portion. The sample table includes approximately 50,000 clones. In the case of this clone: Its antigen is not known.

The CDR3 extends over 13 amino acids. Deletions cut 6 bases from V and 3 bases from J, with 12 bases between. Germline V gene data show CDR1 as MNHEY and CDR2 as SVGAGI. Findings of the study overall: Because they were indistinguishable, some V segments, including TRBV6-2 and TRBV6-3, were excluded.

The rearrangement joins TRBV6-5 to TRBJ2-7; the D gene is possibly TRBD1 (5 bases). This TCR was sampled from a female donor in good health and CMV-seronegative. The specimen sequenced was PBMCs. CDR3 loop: CASRYRSSYEQYF. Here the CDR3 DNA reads TGTGCCAGCAGATACAGGAGTAGCTACGAGCAGTACTTC.